This record concerns one T cell receptor (beta chain) sequence. Its matching antigen is unknown. Lysates of CMV-infected fibroblasts at around 9.1 ug/mL stimulated these cells. CD40L-negative CD69-negative CD45RO-high memory CD4+ T cells were sorted as populations depleted of antigen-responding cells. Suppressive ART was started during chronic HIV-1 infection in these adults. Inclusion required CMV-positive serology and CD4+ counts above 400 cells/uL. The sample belongs to a study of persistence of HIV-infected CD4 T cells. General observations from the study: TCR oligoclonality correlated with proviral oligoclonality in the same sorted populations.

The libraries were made with immunoSEQ version 4 in survey mode. The method was immunoSEQ multiplex PCR; TCRdb's version includes in-frame clones alone and lacks a portion of them. Of around 48,000 clones detected, around 75% appear once; the ten largest clones hold around 3%. The V gene's germline CDR1 is SGHRS and CDR2 YFSETQ. V lost 4 bases and J lost 1, with 11 bases in between. This CDR3 is built from 14 residues. The source material was CD4+ T cells sorted from PBMCs after roughly 17-hour stimulation, sampled from a patient who received antiretroviral therapy. This receptor was obtained from an adult man with HIV who was CMV-seropositive. This chain connects TRBV5-1 to TRBJ2-5, with a possible D match to TRBD2 (5 bases). The CDR3 loop is CASSQLATQETQYF. For the CDR3, the DNA is TGCGCCAGCAGCCAGCTAGCCACCCAAGAGACCCAGTACTTC.